The present T cell receptor (beta chain) was sequenced within a study of identical twins. This clonotype was observed a handful of times. The antigen is unknown. Unique molecular identifiers were present on cDNA, and template switching added a universal primer site. TCRdb processed the 5' RACE reads anew with MiXCR; each CDR3 protein has one entry. The repertoire holds about 1.7 million distinct CDR3 sequences, with 25% to 35% as singletons. Donors were all healthy Caucasians. Overall study results and limits: Reduced insertions were recorded for abundant cord blood beta clonotypes, with no such pattern in memory repertoires. Out-of-frame alpha sequences that twins shared showed excess low generation probability.

CDR3 length equals 13 residues. Germline CDR1 and CDR2: SGDLS and YYNGEE. V lost 0 bases and J 4 bases, leaving 7 bases between the germline ends. The gene calls are TRBV9 and TRBJ2-5; D unresolved. Sequencing used cord blood. The sequence was collected from a newborn girl in good health. The CDR3 spells CASSVGSLETQYF. DNA for the CDR3: TGTGCCAGCAGCGTAGGCAGTCTAGAGACCCAGTACTTC.